This T cell receptor beta chain was sequenced during a study of beta chain features in type 1 diabetes. Study results and caveats: TCRB CDR3s from Type 1 diabetes patients were moderately but significantly shorter in all four CD4+ subsets. A PCR bias possibly favoring shorter templates would apply equally to patients and controls.

Notes on this clone: Its antigen is currently unknown.

Expressed TCRB transcripts were sequenced after all isolated RNA was converted to cDNA. Sequencing used immunoSEQ multiplex PCR; TCRdb keeps in-frame clones, though not all of them. The sample includes around 500,000 clones, 25% to 35% of them seen just once. With 8 bases clipped from V and 4 bases from J, the junction kept 8 bases outside the gene matches. The CDR3 length is 14 residues. Germline CDR1 and CDR2: SGHTA and FQGNSA. The chain combines TRBV7-2 with TRBJ2-5, with 9 nucleotides matching TRBD2. Sequenced material: naive CD4+ T cells from blood. The clonotype was recovered from a young man in good health. CDR3 protein: CASCETGLAETQYF. In nucleotides, the CDR3 is TGTGCCAGCTGCGAGACGGGACTAGCAGAGACCCAGTACTTC. Full variable domain (rest looked up from reference TRBV7-2 and TRBJ2-5): GAGVSQSPSNKVTEKGKDVELRCDPISGHTALYWYRQSLGQGLEFLIYFQGNSAPDKSGLPSDRFSAERTGGSVSTLTIQRTQQEDSAVYLCASCETGLAETQYFGPGTRLLVL.